Listed below are T cell receptor beta chains from one sample, sequenced in a study of T-cell reconstitution after alpha-beta-depleted transplantation in children. MiXCR, applied by TCRdb to the PCR reads, yields one record per CDR3 protein. The sample has some 200,000 distinct CDR3 sequences, under 8.5% seen once. The sequenced sample was PBMCs, obtained before TCRalphabeta/CD19-depleted stem cell transplant. These receptors all come from a boy aged 2 to 9 with acute lymphoblastic leukemia, due to receive a stem cell transplant. Each CDR3 is given without its conserved first and last residue.

v_gene	j_gene	CDR3aa
TRBV11-2	TRBJ2-3	ASSPLRNSGTQY
TRBV7-9	TRBJ1-1	ASSLYTEAF
TRBV27	TRBJ1-5	ASSPQGGNQPQH
TRBV7-2	TRBJ1-5	ASSLGQGVQPQH
TRBV12-3/TRBV12-4	TRBJ1-5	ASSPGEGGLNQPQH
TRBV7-9	TRBJ2-3	ASSPGTDYTDTQY
TRBV20-1	TRBJ2-7	SARDNGGQGIYEQY
TRBV5-1	TRBJ1-2	ASSLRTGGMGDGYT
TRBV20-1	TRBJ1-5	SAGMGRINQPQH
TRBV24-1	TRBJ2-1	ATSDPGRSGNEQF
TRBV5-1	TRBJ2-1	ASSAPLAGVENEQF
TRBV28	TRBJ1-2	ASTSQGYGYT
TRBV5-1	TRBJ2-3	ASSPEDGTDTQY
TRBV7-2	TRBJ2-1	ASSLAPSTTGGNFGEQF
TRBV20-1	TRBJ2-7	SASRGGYSYEQY
TRBV25-1	TRBJ2-1	ASRWKGEVI
TRBV11-2	TRBJ2-3	ASSLDLVAGGSRTDTQY
TRBV5-1	TRBJ2-7	ASSLVGLAGENEQY
TRBV29-1	TRBJ2-7	SASPGRGYEQY
TRBV12-3/TRBV12-4	TRBJ2-7	ASSRSGSRGYEQY
TRBV4-2	TRBJ2-1	ASSQDRLASSYNEQF
TRBV20-1	TRBJ2-3	SASVAGDTQY
TRBV5-1	TRBJ2-1	ASSLAGTGVWDEQF
TRBV5-1	TRBJ2-6	ASSQGSGANVLT
TRBV5-4	TRBJ2-3	ASSFQGATLSYTDTQY
TRBV28	TRBJ2-1	ASSENSGGNLGNEQF
TRBV19	TRBJ1-5	ASSKDREQPQH
TRBV7-2	TRBJ2-7	ASHIAAGDPSYEQY
TRBV7-9	TRBJ2-2	ASSFQGRSGELF
TRBV6-5	TRBJ1-3	ASSYEGAWGNTIY
TRBV7-9	TRBJ2-1	ASSLRRGGSYNEQF
TRBV28	TRBJ2-7	ASSPTSLAGGSYEQY
TRBV7-8	TRBJ2-6	ASSPYVLAAGANVLT
TRBV5-1	TRBJ2-2	ASRLSTGGGTGELF
TRBV9	TRBJ2-5	ASSVGTGIDETQY
TRBV2	TRBJ2-1	ASSSTPGKFVQF
TRBV6-5	TRBJ2-4	ASRTTGGKNIQY
TRBV10-3	TRBJ2-1	AISESTGGQF
TRBV6-1	TRBJ1-2	ASSFAGGDYGYT
TRBV9	TRBJ2-5	ASSVDPTWETQY
TRBV4-2	TRBJ2-1	AISPRVRVYNEQF
TRBV5-1	TRBJ1-6	ASSSENRGGSYNSPLH
TRBV4-3	TRBJ2-7	ASSQERSLSYEQY
TRBV29-1	TRBJ2-2	STGQSHTGELF
TRBV4-2	TRBJ2-3	ASGGDTDTQY
TRBV7-2	TRBJ2-2	ASSLVLNTGELF
TRBV6-4	TRBJ1-6	ASSLDRGLNSPLH
TRBV5-1	TRBJ2-1	ASSPIAGVYNEQF
TRBV20-1	TRBJ2-7	SARAPRGDQYEQY
TRBV28	TRBJ2-5	ASSNYQETQY
TRBV3-1	TRBJ2-1	ASTQLAVSYNEQF
TRBV9	TRBJ1-1	ASSVDRMNTEAF
TRBV20-1	TRBJ2-7	SADKGLAGNYEQY
TRBV24-1	TRBJ2-3	ATSDPTAGYTDTQY
TRBV7-9	TRBJ2-2	ASSFPTGELF
TRBV7-8	TRBJ2-1	ASSLGGLAGVEQF
TRBV12-3/TRBV12-4	TRBJ2-2	ASSLVGVAGELF
TRBV6-2/TRBV6-3	TRBJ2-2	ASSTIAGGPGELF
TRBV29-1	TRBJ2-7	SVLTSGTPFGEQY